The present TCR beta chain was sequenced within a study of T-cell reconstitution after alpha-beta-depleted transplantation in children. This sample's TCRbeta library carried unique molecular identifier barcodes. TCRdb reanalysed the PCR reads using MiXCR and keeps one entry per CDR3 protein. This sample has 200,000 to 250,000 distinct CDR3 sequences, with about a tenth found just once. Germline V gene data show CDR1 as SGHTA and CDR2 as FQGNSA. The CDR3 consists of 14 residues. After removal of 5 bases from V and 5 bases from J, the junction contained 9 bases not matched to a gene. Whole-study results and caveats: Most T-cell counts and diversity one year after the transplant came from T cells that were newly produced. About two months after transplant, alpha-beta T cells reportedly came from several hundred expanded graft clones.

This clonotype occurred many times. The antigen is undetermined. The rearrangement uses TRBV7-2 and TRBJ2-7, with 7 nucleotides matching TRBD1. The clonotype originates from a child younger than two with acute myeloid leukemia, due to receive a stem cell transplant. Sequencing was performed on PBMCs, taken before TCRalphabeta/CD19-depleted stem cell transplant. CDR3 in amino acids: CASSDRDPLDEQYF. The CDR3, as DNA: TGTGCCAGCAGCGACAGGGACCCCCTTGACGAGCAGTACTTC.